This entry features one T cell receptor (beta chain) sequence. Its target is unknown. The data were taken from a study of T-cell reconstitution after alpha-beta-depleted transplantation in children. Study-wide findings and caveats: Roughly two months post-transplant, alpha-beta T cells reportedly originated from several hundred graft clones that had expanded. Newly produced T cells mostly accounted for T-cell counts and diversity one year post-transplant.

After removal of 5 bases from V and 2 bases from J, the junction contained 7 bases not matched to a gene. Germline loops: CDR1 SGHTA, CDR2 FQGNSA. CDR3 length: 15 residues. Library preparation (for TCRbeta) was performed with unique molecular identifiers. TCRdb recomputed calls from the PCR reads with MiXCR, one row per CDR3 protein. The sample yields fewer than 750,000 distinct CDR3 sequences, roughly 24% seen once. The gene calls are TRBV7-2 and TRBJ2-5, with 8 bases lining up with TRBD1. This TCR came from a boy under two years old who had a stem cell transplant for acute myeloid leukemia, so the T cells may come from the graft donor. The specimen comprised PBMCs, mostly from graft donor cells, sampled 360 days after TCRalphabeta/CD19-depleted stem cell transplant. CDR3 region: CASSPGQVAQETQYF. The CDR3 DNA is TGTGCCAGCAGCCCGGGACAGGTAGCTCAAGAGACCCAGTACTTC. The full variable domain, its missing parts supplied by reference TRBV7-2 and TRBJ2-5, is GAGVSQSPSNKVTEKGKDVELRCDPISGHTALYWYRQSLGQGLEFLIYFQGNSAPDKSGLPSDRFSAERTGGSVSTLTIQRTQQEDSAVYLCASSPGQVAQETQYFGPGTRLLVL.